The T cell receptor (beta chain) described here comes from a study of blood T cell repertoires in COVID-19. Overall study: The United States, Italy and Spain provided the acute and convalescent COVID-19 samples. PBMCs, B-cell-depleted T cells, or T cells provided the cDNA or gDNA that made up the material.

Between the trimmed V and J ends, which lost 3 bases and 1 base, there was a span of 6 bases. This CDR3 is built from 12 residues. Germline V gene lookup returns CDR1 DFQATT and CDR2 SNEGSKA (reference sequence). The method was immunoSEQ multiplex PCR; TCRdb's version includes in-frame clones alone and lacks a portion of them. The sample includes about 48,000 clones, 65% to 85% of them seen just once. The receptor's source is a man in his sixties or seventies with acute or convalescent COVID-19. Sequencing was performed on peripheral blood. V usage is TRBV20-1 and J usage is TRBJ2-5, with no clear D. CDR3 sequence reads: CSASTVQETQYF. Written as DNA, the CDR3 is TGCAGTGCTAGTACAGTCCAAGAGACCCAGTACTTC.